This T cell receptor (beta chain) was sequenced in a study of blood T cell repertoires in COVID-19. Sequencing used immunoSEQ multiplex PCR; TCRdb keeps in-frame clones, though not all of them. Of 270,000 or so clones detected, roughly nine tenths appear once; the ten largest clones hold approximately 12%. This CDR3 has 18 residues. Germline-derived CDR1 and CDR2 are KGHSH and LQKENI. J was trimmed by 1 base and V by 3 bases; bases with no gene match: 6. The sample consisted of peripheral blood. The chain combines TRBV18 with TRBJ2-3; TRBD2 agrees at 14 bases. This TCR was sampled from a woman aged 25 to 39 with COVID-19, enrolled during active disease. In DNA form, the CDR3 reads TGTGCCAGCTCACCCCGGACTAGCGGGGGGTGGGGCACAGATACGCAGTATTTT. It yields the protein CASSPRTSGGWGTDTQYF. The whole variable domain, filled in from reference TRBV18 and TRBJ2-3, reads NAGVMQNPRHLVRRRGQEARLRCSPMKGHSHVYWYRQLPEEGLKFMVYLQKENIIDESGMPKERFSAEFPKEGPSILRIQQVVRGDSAAYFCASSPRTSGGWGTDTQYFGPGTRLTVL.